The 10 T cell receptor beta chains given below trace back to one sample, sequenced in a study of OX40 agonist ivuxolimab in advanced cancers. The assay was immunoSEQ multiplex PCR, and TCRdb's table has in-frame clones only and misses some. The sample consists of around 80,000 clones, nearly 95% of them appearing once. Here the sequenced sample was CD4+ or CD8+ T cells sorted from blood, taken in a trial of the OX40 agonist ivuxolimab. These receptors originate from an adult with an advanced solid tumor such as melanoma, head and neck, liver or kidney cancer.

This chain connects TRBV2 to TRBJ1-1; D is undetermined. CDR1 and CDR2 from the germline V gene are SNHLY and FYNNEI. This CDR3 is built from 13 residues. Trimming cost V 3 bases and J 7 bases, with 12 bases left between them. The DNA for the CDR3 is TGTGCCAGCAGTGAGTCCAGGTCATTTGAAGCTTTCTTT. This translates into CASSESRSFEAFF.

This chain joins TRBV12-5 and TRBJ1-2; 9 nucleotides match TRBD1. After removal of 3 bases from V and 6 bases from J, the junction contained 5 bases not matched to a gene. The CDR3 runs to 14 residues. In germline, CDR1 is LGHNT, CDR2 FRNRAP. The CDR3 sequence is CASGLGGTGNGYTF. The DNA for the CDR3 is TGTGCTAGTGGTTTAGGCGGGACAGGGAATGGCTACACCTTC.

Here the CDR3 reads CASSLRPGQLSLNTEAFF. The CDR3 DNA reads TGTGCCAGCAGTTTACGGCCGGGACAGCTATCCCTGAACACTGAAGCTTTCTTT. V is TRBV28 and J is TRBJ1-1; 7 bases line up with TRBD1. Looked up from germline, CDR1 is MDHEN and CDR2 is SYDVKM. The CDR3 covers 18 residues. V lost 2 bases, J lost 0 bases, and 12 bases stayed unmatched.

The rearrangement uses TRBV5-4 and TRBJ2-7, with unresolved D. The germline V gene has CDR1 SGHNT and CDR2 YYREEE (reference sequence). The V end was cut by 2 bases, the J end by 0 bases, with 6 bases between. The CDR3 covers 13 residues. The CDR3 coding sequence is TGTGCCAGCAGCTTCGCATTCTCCTACGAGCAGTACTTC. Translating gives CASSFAFSYEQYF.

DNA of the CDR3: TGTGCCAGCAGCTTAAGGACAGGGGTCTATGGCTACACCTTC. Encoded protein: CASSLRTGVYGYTF. The rearrangement joins TRBV7-9 to TRBJ1-2; 9 bases align to TRBD1. J lost 4 bases, V lost 2 bases, and 2 bases had no gene match. CDR3 length equals 14 residues. Germline-derived CDR1 and CDR2 are SEHNR and FQNEAQ (reference sequence).

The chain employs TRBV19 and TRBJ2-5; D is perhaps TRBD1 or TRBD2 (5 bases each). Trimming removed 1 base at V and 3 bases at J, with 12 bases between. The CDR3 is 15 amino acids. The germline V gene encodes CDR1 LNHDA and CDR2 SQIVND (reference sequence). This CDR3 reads CASSIVGTAKETQYF. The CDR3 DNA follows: TGTGCCAGTAGTATAGTCGGGACGGCGAAAGAGACCCAGTACTTC.

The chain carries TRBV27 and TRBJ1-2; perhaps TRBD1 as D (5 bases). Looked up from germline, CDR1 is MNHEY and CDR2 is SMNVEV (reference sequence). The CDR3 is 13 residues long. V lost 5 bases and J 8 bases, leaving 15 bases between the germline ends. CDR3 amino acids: CASSLDSIGGYTF. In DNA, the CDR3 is TGTGCCAGCAGTCTAGACAGTATTGGAGGCTACACCTTC.

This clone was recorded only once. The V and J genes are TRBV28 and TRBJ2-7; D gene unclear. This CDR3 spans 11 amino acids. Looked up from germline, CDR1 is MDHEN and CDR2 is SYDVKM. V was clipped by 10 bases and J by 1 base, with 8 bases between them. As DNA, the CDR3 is TGTGCCACCCTCAGGTCCTACGAGCAGTACTTC. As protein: CATLRSYEQYF.

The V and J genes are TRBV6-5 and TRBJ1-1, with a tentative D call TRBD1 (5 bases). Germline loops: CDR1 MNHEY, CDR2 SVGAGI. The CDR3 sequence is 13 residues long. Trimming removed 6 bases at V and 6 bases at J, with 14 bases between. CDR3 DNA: TGTGCCAGCAGACCGGGGGGGGACCCTGAAGCTTTCTTT. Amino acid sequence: CASRPGGDPEAFF.

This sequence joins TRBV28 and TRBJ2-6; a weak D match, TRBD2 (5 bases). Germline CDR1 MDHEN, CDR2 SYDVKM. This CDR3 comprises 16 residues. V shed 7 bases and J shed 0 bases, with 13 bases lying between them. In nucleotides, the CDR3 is TGTGCCAGCATGCCCCAACGGGGCTCTGGGGCCAACGTCCTGACTTTC. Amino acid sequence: CASMPQRGSGANVLTF.